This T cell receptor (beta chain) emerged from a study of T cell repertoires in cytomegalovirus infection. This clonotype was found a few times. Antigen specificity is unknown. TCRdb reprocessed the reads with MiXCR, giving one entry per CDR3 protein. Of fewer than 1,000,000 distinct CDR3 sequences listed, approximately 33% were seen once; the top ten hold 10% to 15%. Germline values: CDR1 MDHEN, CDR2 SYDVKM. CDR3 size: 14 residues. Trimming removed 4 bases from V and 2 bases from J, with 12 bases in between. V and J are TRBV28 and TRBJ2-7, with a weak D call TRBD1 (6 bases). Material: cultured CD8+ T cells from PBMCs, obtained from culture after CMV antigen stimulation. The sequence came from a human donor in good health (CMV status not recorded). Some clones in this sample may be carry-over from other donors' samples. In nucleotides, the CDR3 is TGTGCCAGCAGTTCGCCTACAGGGACCTACGAGCAGTACGTC. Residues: CASSSPTGTYEQYV.